These T cell receptor beta chains were read from a single sample in a study of persistence of HIV-infected CD4 T cells. These receptors have no known antigen. Assay: immunoSEQ multiplex PCR; the TCRdb copy retains only in-frame clones and omits some. The sample carries some 30,000 clones, around 73% recorded once. The sample was CD4+ T cells sorted from PBMCs after roughly 17-hour stimulation, taken from a patient who received antiretroviral therapy. The receptors originated from an adult woman with HIV who was CMV-seropositive. Both conserved end residues are part of each CDR3. Each record gives: J gene, V gene, CDR3 protein.

TRBJ1-1	TRBV19	CASSIWGRQGNTEAFF
TRBJ2-1	TRBV12-5	CASGPDHRGYNEQFF
TRBJ2-3	TRBV9	CASSVRISDTQYF
TRBJ2-7	TRBV10-3	CAITRGDEQYF
TRBJ1-6	TRBV7-2	CASSLGDNRGPSPLHF
TRBJ1-5	TRBV6-5	CASKRDSKGNQPQHF
TRBJ1-1	TRBV5-1	CASSFKGQNTEAFF
TRBJ2-1	TRBV2	CASLIRDSKNSYNEQFF
TRBJ1-5	TRBV6-5	CASSYDSNQPQHF
TRBJ1-2	TRBV14	CASSQGLSVIYGYTF
TRBJ2-3	TRBV9	CASSPRTGTDTQYF
TRBJ1-1	TRBV18	CASSPGNTEAFF
TRBJ1-1	TRBV11-1	CASSFSNTEAFF
TRBJ2-6	TRBV4-2	CASSLPPGSSGANVLTF
TRBJ1-5	TRBV6-5	CASRPSGGGQPQHF
TRBJ1-4	TRBV2	CASGQGRGEKLFF
TRBJ2-1	TRBV20-1	CSAREGPRPVF
TRBJ1-1	TRBV6-1	CASSEAFGRVNTEAFF
TRBJ1-3	TRBV5-1	CASSLATAGNTIYF
TRBJ2-5	TRBV2	CASSGGTRQETQYF
TRBJ1-5	TRBV19	CASMTGGVSGQPQHF
TRBJ2-5	TRBV5-1	CASSLTGNPQETQYF
TRBJ1-2	TRBV20-1	CSASSQGFSYGYTF
TRBJ1-2	TRBV12-5	CASGLGLPGQNYGYTF
TRBJ1-2	TRBV9	CASSTGTGEYGYTF
TRBJ2-1	TRBV12-3/TRBV12-4	CASRQTNEQFF
TRBJ2-1	TRBV25-1	CASSHPIYNEQFF
TRBJ2-1	TRBV10-1	CASSRGAGAPWFF
TRBJ1-1	TRBV5-1	CASSLAIAGGLEAFF
TRBJ2-1	TRBV18	CASSPGQGRYNEQFF
TRBJ2-6	TRBV5-1	CASSLQGSGANVLTF
TRBJ1-1	TRBV27	CASRGRTEAFF
TRBJ2-5	TRBV3-1/TRBV3-2	CASSHLSETQYF
TRBJ2-7	TRBV7-9	CASTLDATGAYEQYF
TRBJ1-2	TRBV28	CASSLLTGGDGYTF
TRBJ1-2	TRBV24-1	CATSDPGSNYGYTF
TRBJ1-2	TRBV5-1	CASSLGWQGNGYTF
TRBJ2-3	TRBV19	CASSIISGGRSTDTQYF
TRBJ1-1	TRBV24-1	CATRRTKGSEAFF
TRBJ2-5	TRBV2	CASSSLETQYF